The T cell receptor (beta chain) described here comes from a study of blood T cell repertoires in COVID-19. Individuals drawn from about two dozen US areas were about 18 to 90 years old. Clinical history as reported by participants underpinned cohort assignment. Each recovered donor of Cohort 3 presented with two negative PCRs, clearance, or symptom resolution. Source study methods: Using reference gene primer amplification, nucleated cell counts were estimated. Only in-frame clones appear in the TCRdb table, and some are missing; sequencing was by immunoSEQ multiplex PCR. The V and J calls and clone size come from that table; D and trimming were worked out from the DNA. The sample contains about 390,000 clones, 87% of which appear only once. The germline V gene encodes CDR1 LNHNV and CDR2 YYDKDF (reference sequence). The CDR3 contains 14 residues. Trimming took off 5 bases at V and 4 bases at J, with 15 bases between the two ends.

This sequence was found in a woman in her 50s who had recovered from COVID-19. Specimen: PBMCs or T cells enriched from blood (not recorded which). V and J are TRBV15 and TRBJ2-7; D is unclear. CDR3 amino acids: CATSRRRVDYEQYF. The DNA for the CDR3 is TGTGCCACCAGCCGGCGGCGTGTAGATTACGAGCAGTACTTC.